A selection of T cell receptor beta chains follows, all from one sample in a study of T-cell memory formation after mild COVID-19. TCRdb re-called the 5' RACE reads with MiXCR, one entry per CDR3 protein. Among under 550,000 distinct CDR3 sequences, 15% to 20% were seen once, and the ten largest hold 10% to 15%. The sequencing sample was made of PBMCs or a T cell subset sorted from them (not recorded which). Every receptor here comes from an adult woman who had mild COVID-19 (a few samples of this study predate the infection). Cell type and time point are not known. CDR3s include the opening cysteine and the closing phenylalanine or tryptophan. The D gene is left open where the match is weak. Clone size is shown for a subset of rows, as once, few, many or a class of expanded clone.

V gene,J gene,clone size,D gene,CDR3 protein,CDR3 DNA
TRBV12-3/TRBV12-4,TRBJ2-3,few,TRBD2,CASRLSGRGTDTQYF,TGTGCCAGCAGATTAAGCGGGAGGGGCACAGATACGCAGTATTTT
TRBV5-1,TRBJ2-7,many,-,CASSLGGVEQYF,TGCGCCAGCAGCTTGGGAGGGGTTGAGCAGTACTTC
TRBV24-1,TRBJ2-4,few,-,CATSDDVRNIQYF,TGTGCCACCAGTGATGATGTTCGGAACATTCAGTACTTC
TRBV5-1,TRBJ2-7,few,TRBD2,CASSWTSGPRYEQYF,TGCGCCAGCAGCTGGACTAGCGGACCTCGCTACGAGCAGTACTTC
TRBV7-3,TRBJ2-6,-,-,CASSLDPSAGANVLTF,TGTGCCAGCAGCTTGGACCCCTCGGCTGGGGCCAACGTCCTGACTTTC
TRBV20-1,TRBJ1-1,-,-,CSARRGGNTEAFF,TGCAGTGCTAGGCGGGGCGGGAACACTGAAGCTTTCTTT
TRBV12-3/TRBV12-4,TRBJ2-2,few,TRBD1,CASSLVGQGATGELFF,TGTGCCAGCAGTTTAGTAGGACAGGGCGCCACCGGGGAGCTGTTTTTT
TRBV12-3/TRBV12-4,TRBJ1-6,few,TRBD1,CASRLQGNGNSPLHF,TGTGCCAGCAGACTACAGGGGAATGGTAATTCACCCCTCCACTTT
TRBV11-2,TRBJ1-2,few,-,CASSSGLKRNGYTF,TGTGCCAGCAGCTCAGGACTCAAGAGGAATGGCTACACCTTC
TRBV2,TRBJ1-2,few,-,CASSPEATAIRGGYTF,TGTGCCAGCAGTCCCGAAGCGACAGCCATCCGTGGTGGCTACACCTTC
TRBV29-1,TRBJ2-5,few,-,CSVGHGFVETQYF,TGCAGCGTTGGTCATGGGTTCGTGGAGACCCAGTACTTC
TRBV6-2/TRBV6-3,TRBJ2-1,few,TRBD2,CASSLGGRWYNEQFF,TGTGCCAGCAGTCTGGGCGGGAGGTGGTACAATGAGCAGTTCTTC
TRBV29-1,TRBJ1-4,-,TRBD1,CSVGTGAGQKLFF,TGCAGCGTTGGGACAGGGGCCGGCCAAAAACTGTTTTTT
TRBV5-1,TRBJ2-2,few,TRBD2,CASSVEILAGNTGELFF,TGCGCCAGCAGCGTCGAAATATTAGCGGGTAACACCGGGGAGCTGTTTTTT
TRBV7-2,TRBJ2-4,few,-,CASRLLVAKNIQYF,TGTGCCAGCCGCCTTTTAGTAGCCAAAAACATTCAGTACTTC
TRBV18,TRBJ2-7,-,-,CASSSEYEQYF,TGTGCCAGCTCAAGCGAATACGAGCAGTACTTC
TRBV18,TRBJ2-5,few,-,CASSPKSRGQETQYF,TGTGCCAGCTCACCGAAATCCAGGGGACAAGAGACCCAGTACTTC
TRBV6-2/TRBV6-3,TRBJ1-5,-,TRBD1,CASSTFTGTGFNQPQHF,TGTGCCAGCAGTACCTTTACCGGGACAGGGTTCAATCAGCCCCAGCATTTT
TRBV20-1,TRBJ2-7,many,-,CSARAGYEQYF,TGCAGTGCTAGAGCCGGATACGAGCAGTACTTC
TRBV5-6,TRBJ1-6,-,TRBD1,CASSWGQGVTYNSPLHF,TGTGCCAGCAGCTGGGGACAGGGGGTCACCTATAATTCACCCCTCCACTTT
TRBV6-5,TRBJ1-1,many,TRBD1,CASTTGRQGKKTEAFF,TGTGCCAGCACTACCGGGCGACAGGGAAAGAAAACTGAAGCTTTCTTT
TRBV4-2,TRBJ2-2,-,-,CASSPDSNTGELFF,TGTGCCAGCAGCCCAGACTCTAACACCGGGGAGCTGTTTTTT
TRBV18,TRBJ2-7,-,-,CASSRRTNSYEQYF,TGTGCCAGCTCACGCAGGACGAACTCCTACGAGCAGTACTTC
TRBV15,TRBJ2-7,-,-,CATSRDGLGYGNYEQYF,TGTGCCACCAGCAGAGACGGCTTGGGGTACGGGAACTACGAGCAGTACTTC
TRBV12-3/TRBV12-4,TRBJ2-7,few,TRBD1,CASRDSLYEQYF,TGTGCCAGCCGGGACAGCCTCTACGAGCAGTACTTC
TRBV12-3/TRBV12-4,TRBJ2-7,few,-,CASSTIYRTVEQYF,TGTGCCAGCAGTACTATCTACCGGACGGTCGAGCAGTACTTC
TRBV24-1,TRBJ2-5,few,-,CATSDSGRYQETQYF,TGTGCCACCAGTGATTCTGGCAGGTACCAAGAGACCCAGTACTTC
TRBV7-6,TRBJ2-1,-,TRBD1,CASSPQGGTGIYNEQFF,TGTGCCAGCAGCCCCCAGGGGGGGACAGGGATTTACAATGAGCAGTTCTTC
TRBV11-3,TRBJ2-5,-,-,CASSLIGGETQYF,TGTGCCAGCAGCTTAATCGGTGGGGAGACCCAGTACTTC
TRBV7-9,TRBJ2-7,few,-,CASSFSRESYEQYF,TGTGCCAGCAGCTTTTCCAGGGAGAGCTACGAGCAGTACTTC
TRBV4-2,TRBJ2-7,few,-,CASSQDPLTSGGEQYF,TGTGCCAGCAGCCAAGATCCCCTCACCAGCGGTGGGGAGCAGTACTTC
TRBV11-2,TRBJ2-2,few,-,CASSLVRQKNTGELFF,TGTGCCAGCAGCTTAGTCCGGCAGAAGAACACCGGGGAGCTGTTTTTT
TRBV9,TRBJ1-1,few,-,CASSLGDGEAFF,TGTGCCAGCAGCCTCGGGGACGGAGAAGCTTTCTTT
TRBV24-1,TRBJ2-7,-,TRBD2,CATSDAGRDEQYF,TGTGCCACCAGTGATGCCGGGAGGGACGAGCAGTACTTC
TRBV7-9,TRBJ2-7,-,TRBD2,CASSSTRTKRGYYEQYF,TGTGCCAGCAGCTCAACCAGGACTAAGCGGGGGTACTACGAGCAGTACTTC
TRBV20-1,TRBJ2-1,few,TRBD2,CSARVTSGGVTSYNEQFF,TGCAGTGCTAGAGTTACGAGCGGGGGGGTTACCTCCTACAATGAGCAGTTCTTC
TRBV7-9,TRBJ2-2,few,-,CASTNAANTGELFF,TGTGCCAGCACCAACGCGGCGAACACCGGGGAGCTGTTTTTT
TRBV12-3/TRBV12-4,TRBJ2-7,-,TRBD2,CASSPSTSGSLYEQYF,TGTGCCAGCAGTCCGTCGACTAGCGGGAGCCTGTACGAGCAGTACTTC
TRBV4-3,TRBJ2-7,few,-,CASSQDRGAQGEQYF,TGCGCCAGCAGCCAAGATCGGGGGGCGCAGGGCGAGCAGTACTTC
TRBV6-5,TRBJ1-5,few,-,CASSSFSPANQPQHF,TGTGCCAGCAGTTCCTTTAGCCCGGCCAATCAGCCCCAGCATTTT
TRBV5-1,TRBJ1-1,-,-,CASSLFGSPRGGTEAFF,TGCGCCAGCAGCTTGTTTGGCAGCCCTAGGGGGGGGACTGAAGCTTTCTTT
TRBV12-3/TRBV12-4,TRBJ2-3,-,TRBD2,CASSFPQISSGGATDTQYF,TGTGCCAGCAGTTTTCCACAGATATCTAGCGGGGGGGCTACAGATACGCAGTATTTT
TRBV13,TRBJ2-1,-,-,CASSLGWDNEQFF,TGTGCCAGCAGCCTGGGGTGGGACAATGAGCAGTTCTTC
TRBV5-6,TRBJ2-7,few,TRBD2,CASSLGTSGSEQYF,TGTGCCAGCAGCTTGGGTACTAGCGGCTCCGAGCAGTACTTC
TRBV30,TRBJ1-2,few,-,CAWRTTGTSPAGILLF,TGTGCCTGGAGAACAACCGGGACCTCACCCGCCGGCATTCTCCTCTTC
TRBV20-1,TRBJ1-2,many,-,CSARDSGTRYGYTF,TGCAGTGCTAGAGATAGCGGGACAAGATACGGCTACACCTTC
TRBV20-1,TRBJ2-5,-,-,CSAFGQPEETQYF,TGCAGTGCTTTCGGACAGCCAGAAGAGACCCAGTACTTC
TRBV7-9,TRBJ2-3,-,TRBD2,CASSPPRASGRDTQYF,TGTGCCAGCAGCCCCCCACGAGCTAGCGGGAGGGATACGCAGTATTTT
TRBV5-1,TRBJ2-5,few,TRBD1,CASSLGQGRQETQYF,TGCGCCAGCAGCTTGGGACAGGGAAGGCAAGAGACCCAGTACTTC
TRBV5-1,TRBJ2-5,-,TRBD1,CASSQGARETQYF,TGCGCCAGCAGCCAGGGGGCGCGGGAGACCCAGTACTTC
TRBV28,TRBJ2-2,once,-,CASSQRPNTGELFF,TGTGCCAGCAGTCAACGCCCGAACACCGGGGAGCTGTTTTTT
TRBV6-2/TRBV6-3,TRBJ1-2,few,-,CASSYFRTDYYGYTF,TGTGCCAGCAGTTACTTTCGGACGGATTACTATGGCTACACCTTC